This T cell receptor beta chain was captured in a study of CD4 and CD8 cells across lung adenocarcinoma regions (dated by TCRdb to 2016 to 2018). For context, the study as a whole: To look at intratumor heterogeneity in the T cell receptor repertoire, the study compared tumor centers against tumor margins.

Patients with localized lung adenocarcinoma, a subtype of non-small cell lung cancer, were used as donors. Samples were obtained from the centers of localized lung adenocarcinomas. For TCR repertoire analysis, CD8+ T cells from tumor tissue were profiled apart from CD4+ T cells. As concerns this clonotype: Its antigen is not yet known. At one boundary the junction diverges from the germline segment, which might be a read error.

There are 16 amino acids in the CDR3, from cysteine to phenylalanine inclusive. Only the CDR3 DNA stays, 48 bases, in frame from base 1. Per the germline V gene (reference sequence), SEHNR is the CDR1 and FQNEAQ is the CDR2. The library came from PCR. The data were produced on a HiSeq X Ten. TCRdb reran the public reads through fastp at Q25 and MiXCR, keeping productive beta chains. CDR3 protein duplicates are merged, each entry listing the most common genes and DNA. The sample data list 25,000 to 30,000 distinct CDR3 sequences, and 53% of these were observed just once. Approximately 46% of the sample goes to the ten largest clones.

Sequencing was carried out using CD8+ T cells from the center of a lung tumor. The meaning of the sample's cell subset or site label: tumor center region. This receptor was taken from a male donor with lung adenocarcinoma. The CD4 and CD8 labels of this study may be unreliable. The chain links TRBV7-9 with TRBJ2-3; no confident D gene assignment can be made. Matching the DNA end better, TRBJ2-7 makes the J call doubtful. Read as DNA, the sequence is TGTGCGAGCAGCTTATCGGCGAGGTGGGCCACAGACACGCAGTACTTC. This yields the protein CASSLSARWATDTQYF.